One and the same sample provided the 3 T cell receptor beta chains below, sequenced in a study of blood T cell repertoires in COVID-19. Some clones are missing from TCRdb's copy, which holds only in-frame ones; the method was immunoSEQ multiplex PCR. The table has some 96,000 clones, 70% to 90% seen once. Sequenced: peripheral blood. The receptor set was obtained from a human donor in a cohort sampled during active COVID-19.

The rearrangement links TRBV28 to TRBJ1-6; D is possibly TRBD1 (6 bases). Germline-derived CDR1 and CDR2 are MDHEN and SYDVKM. Trimming took 3 bases from V and 10 from J, leaving 25 bases between them. There are 18 residues in the CDR3. The CDR3 DNA is TGTGCCAGCAGTTTTTTAACGTACCCCAGGGGAAGCCGGTCACCCCTCCACTTT. Translated: CASSFLTYPRGSRSPLHF.

The chain recombines TRBV6-6 with TRBJ1-2, with 8 bases matching TRBD1. Germline V gene data show CDR1 as MNHNY and CDR2 as SVGAGI (reference sequence). This CDR3 is 16 amino acids long. The J segment lost 3 bases and the V segment lost 6 bases, leaving 12 bases of the junction unmatched. CDR3 amino acids: CASRRTGRGGDYGYTF. The CDR3, as DNA: TGTGCCAGCAGACGGACAGGGAGAGGAGGGGACTATGGCTACACCTTC.

The rearrangement links TRBV29-1 to TRBJ2-2; tentatively, D is TRBD1 (6 bases). V gave up 7 bases and J gave up 1 base, with 10 bases separating them. The CDR3 is 13 amino acids. CDR1 is SQVTM and CDR2 is ANQGSEA in the germline V gene. CDR3 loop: CSGLTGNTGELFF. CDR3 in DNA: TGCAGCGGACTGACAGGGAACACCGGGGAGCTGTTTTTT.